The 30 T cell receptor beta chains listed next were all sequenced from one sample in a study of blood T cell repertoires in COVID-19. Only in-frame clones appear in the TCRdb table, and some are missing; sequencing was by immunoSEQ multiplex PCR. The sample records about 130,000 clones, roughly 85% being singletons. Sample: peripheral blood. The receptor source for this set is a human donor in a cohort sampled during active COVID-19.

The chain links TRBV11-3 to TRBJ2-1, with a weak D call TRBD2 (5 bases). The germline V and J ends were trimmed by 4 bases and 15 bases, with 19 bases remaining between them. The CDR3 runs to 13 residues. CDR1 and CDR2 from the germline V gene are SGHNT and YENEEA. CDR3 sequence (DNA): TGTGCCAGCAGCTCAGATTCGGCGGGCCTGAGGTTCTTC. Its translation: CASSSDSAGLRFF.

The chain couples TRBV6-2 or TRBV6-3 to TRBJ2-1, with 7 bases identical to TRBD2. The trim removed 2 bases at V and 0 bases at J, leaving 13 bases unmatched. The germline CDR1 and CDR2 sequences are MNHEY and SVGEGT. The CDR3 is made up of 19 amino acids. CDR3 region: CASSYNLGSLAVSYNEQFF. CDR3 sequence (DNA): TGTGCCAGCAGTTACAATCTTGGGTCGCTAGCGGTCTCCTACAATGAGCAGTTCTTC.

This sequence joins TRBV24-1 and TRBJ2-1; D unclear. V was shortened by 7 bases and J by 5 bases, with 8 bases between the two germline ends. CDR3 length: 12 residues. Germline CDR1 reads KGHDR; CDR2 reads SFDVKD. The CDR3 loop reads CATSRLNNEQFF. CDR3 nucleotide sequence: TGTGCCACCAGCAGGTTAAACAATGAGCAGTTCTTC.

The J gene is TRBJ2-5, the V gene TRBV19; TRBD2 matches 10 bases. Looked up from germline, CDR1 is LNHDA and CDR2 is SQIVND (reference sequence). V shed 5 bases, J shed 3 bases, and the junction held 6 bases outside the gene matches. The CDR3 loop spans 15 amino acids. CDR3 nucleotides: TGTGCCAGTAGTGTTAGCGGGGGGCACGAAGAGACCCAGTACTTC. Translation gives CASSVSGGHEETQYF.

V gene TRBV5-5 combines with J gene TRBJ2-7; the D gene is possibly TRBD2 (5 bases). The CDR3 covers 13 residues. Germline V gene sequence: CDR1 SGHKS, CDR2 YYEKEE (reference sequence). The DNA of the CDR3 is TGTGCTTCGGGCGTGGGGAGCTCCTACGAGCAGTACTTC. Its translation is CASGVGSSYEQYF.

This sequence joins TRBV11-3 and TRBJ2-2; 7 bases match TRBD1. J lost 4 bases, V lost 7 bases, and 6 bases had no gene match. Germline lookup yields CDR1 SGHNT and CDR2 YENEEA. The CDR3 is 14 amino acids. CDR3 in amino acids: CASKGGATTGELFF. For the CDR3, the DNA is TGTGCCAGCAAAGGGGGCGCGACCACCGGGGAGCTGTTTTTT.

The chain employs TRBV29-1 and TRBJ1-1; weak D call: TRBD1 (5 bases). V was trimmed by 5 bases and J by 3 bases, leaving 13 bases between them. The length of the CDR3 is 13 residues. Germline CDR1 reads SQVTM; CDR2 reads ANQGSEA. The CDR3 DNA sequence: TGCAGCGTTTTTTGGGGCCGGGACACTGAAGCTTTCTTT. It codes for CSVFWGRDTEAFF.

This sequence joins TRBV5-4 and TRBJ1-1, with 10 bases aligning to TRBD1. CDR3 length: 14 residues. The J segment lost 4 bases and the V segment lost 4 bases, leaving 4 bases of the junction unmatched. The germline V gene has CDR1 SGHNT and CDR2 YYREEE (reference sequence). CDR3 coding DNA: TGTGCCAGCAGCACCCGACAGGGGGCCACTGAAGCTTTCTTT. It yields the protein CASSTRQGATEAFF.

The rearrangement joins TRBV2 to TRBJ2-1, with D possibly TRBD2 on 6 matching bases. Germline loops: CDR1 SNHLY, CDR2 FYNNEI. The CDR3 runs 13 residues. Trimming removed 11 bases from V and 9 bases from J, with 20 bases in between. CDR3 loop: CAASGTRGSEQFF. CDR3 DNA sequence: TGTGCCGCCTCCGGGACTCGAGGTAGTGAGCAGTTCTTC.

The rearrangement joins TRBV19 to TRBJ2-5; 8 nucleotides agree with TRBD2. Unmatched junction bases numbered 10, after V lost 5 bases and J lost 5 bases. CDR3 length: 15 residues. Germline V gene sequence: CDR1 LNHDA, CDR2 SQIVND (reference sequence). The DNA for the CDR3 is TGTGCCAGTAGTGCAGGGACTAGTGATCGGGAGACCCAGTACTTC. This translates into CASSAGTSDRETQYF.

The rearrangement links TRBV7-8 to TRBJ1-4; TRBD1 agrees at 9 bases. The CDR3 spans 16 residues. V was clipped by 0 bases and J by 5 bases; unmatched bases: 4. In germline, CDR1 is SGHVS, CDR2 FQNEAQ. This chain's CDR3 is CASSLAGGQGNEKLFF. CDR3 bases: TGTGCCAGCAGCTTAGCAGGGGGACAGGGAAATGAAAAACTGTTTTTT.

The rearrangement links TRBV5-6 to TRBJ2-2; possibly TRBD1 for D (5 bases). The CDR3 length is 15 residues. V was clipped by 2 bases and J by 4 bases, with 12 bases between them. Per the germline V gene, CDR1 is SGHDT and CDR2 is YYEEEE. The CDR3 protein is CASSFGQLLTGELFF. The CDR3 DNA reads TGTGCCAGCAGCTTCGGACAACTTCTCACCGGGGAGCTGTTTTTT.

The chain couples TRBV18 to TRBJ1-2; 7 bases agree with TRBD1. Germline trimming cut 0 bases from V and 5 bases from J; bases unmatched to any gene: 12. The V gene's germline CDR1 is KGHSH and CDR2 LQKENI. CDR3 length: 17 residues. CDR3 nucleotides: TGTGCCAGCTCACCACCAAAGACAGGGATTACGCGATATGGCTACACCTTC. Translated, it gives CASSPPKTGITRYGYTF.

The chain combines TRBV18 with TRBJ1-4; no firm D call. Germline V lookup: CDR1 KGHSH, CDR2 LQKENI. V dropped 3 bases and J dropped 3 bases, with 14 bases sitting between them. This CDR3 has 16 amino acids. The CDR3 region is CASSPLSGVANEKLFF. The DNA for the CDR3 is TGTGCCAGCTCACCTTTATCGGGAGTCGCTAATGAAAAACTGTTTTTT.

Concerning this clone itself: A read error may produce the germline difference seen at one junction end. The gene calls are TRBV12-5 and TRBJ2-2, with D possibly TRBD1 on 6 matching bases. Near its end, the DNA agrees better with TRBJ1-3, so the J call may be wrong. The CDR3 has 15 residues. Germline CDR1 and CDR2: LGHNT and FRNRAP. The CDR3: CASGARTDSRNTIYF. CDR3 coding DNA: TGTGCTAGTGGTGCAAGGACAGACTCTAGAAACACCATATATTTT.

This clone has only a few counts. The chain couples TRBV5-4 to TRBJ2-3; D possibly corresponds to TRBD2 (5 bases). The V end was cut by 4 bases, the J end by 1 base, with 13 bases between. The CDR3 has 15 amino acids. The germline gives CDR1 SGHNT, CDR2 YYREEE (reference sequence). The CDR3 region is CASSVGNRGTDTQYF. In nucleotides, the CDR3 is TGTGCCAGCAGCGTCGGGAATCGGGGCACAGATACGCAGTATTTT.

The chain recombines TRBV3-1 (or the pseudogene TRBV3-2) with TRBJ1-2; perhaps TRBD1 as D (5 bases). The V gene's germline CDR1 is LGHDT and CDR2 YNNKEL (reference sequence). V lost 1 base to trimming and J lost 2 bases, with 5 bases between them. The CDR3 totals 13 residues. The CDR3 bases are TGTGCCAGCAGCCAAGCAGGGAACTATGGCTACACCTTC. Encoded protein: CASSQAGNYGYTF.

The chain combines TRBV5-5 with TRBJ1-2, with TRBD1 as a possible D gene (5 bases). The V gene's germline CDR1 is SGHKS and CDR2 YYEKEE (reference sequence). Trimming took off 0 bases at V and 4 bases at J, with 13 bases between the two ends. CDR3 size: 15 residues. The CDR3 bases are TGTGCCAGCAGCTTGGTACCAGGGAACCTCTATGGCTACACCTTC. Translating gives CASSLVPGNLYGYTF.

This CDR3 is CASSKGWTGKNIQYF. The CDR3 DNA reads as TGTGCCAGCAGCAAAGGGTGGACTGGAAAAAACATTCAGTACTTC. V and J are TRBV7-2 and TRBJ2-4, with D maybe TRBD2 (5 bases). CDR3 length equals 15 residues. V lost 5 bases to trimming and J lost 4 bases, with 15 bases between them. The germline V gene has CDR1 SGHTA and CDR2 FQGNSA.

The chain joins TRBV11-2 to TRBJ2-3; 7 bases align to TRBD2. The CDR3 has 16 amino acids. The ends lost 8 bases at V and 5 bases at J; junction bases unmatched: 16. The V gene's germline CDR1 is SGHAT and CDR2 FQNNGV. Written as DNA, the CDR3 is TGTGCCAGCTCGTTCGCCCTGCGGGCGGGGGAAGATACGCAGTATTTT. Translating gives CASSFALRAGEDTQYF.

The chain couples TRBV7-2 to TRBJ1-5; D gene ambiguous. V was trimmed by 4 bases and J by 6 bases, leaving 10 bases between them. The CDR3 runs 13 residues. The germline CDR1 and CDR2 sequences are SGHTA and FQGNSA. The CDR3 region is CASSSSPGQPQHF. The DNA for the CDR3 is TGTGCCAGCAGCTCTAGTCCGGGTCAGCCCCAGCATTTT.

This chain links TRBV11-3 with TRBJ2-1, with D maybe TRBD2 (8 bases). Trimming took 10 bases from V and 7 from J, leaving 23 bases between them. Germline assignment: CDR1 SGHNT and CDR2 YENEEA. CDR3 size: 15 residues. CDR3 bases: TGTGCCACTCGGCCAGGGGGGACTAGGCTAAATGAGCAGTTCTTC. It is translated as CATRPGGTRLNEQFF.

The chain links TRBV19 to TRBJ2-2; possibly TRBD1 for D (6 bases). Looked up from germline, CDR1 is LNHDA and CDR2 is SQIVND (reference sequence). Trimming stripped 4 bases from V and 0 bases from J, with 9 bases between. The CDR3 is 15 amino acids. In DNA, the CDR3 is TGTGCCAGTAGTACCGGACAGCCGAACACCGGGGAGCTGTTTTTT. Its translation is CASSTGQPNTGELFF.

This chain uses TRBV7-2 with TRBJ2-3; tentatively, D is TRBD2 (5 bases). The V gene's germline CDR1 is SGHTA and CDR2 FQGNSA. This CDR3 is built from 15 residues. Trimming pared 4 bases from V and 4 bases from J, leaving 15 bases between. The CDR3 DNA sequence: TGTGCCAGCAGCTACCAAGGCATCGGGGCAGATACGCAGTATTTT. Protein sequence: CASSYQGIGADTQYF.

In this sample, this clone turned up a few times. The rearrangement joins TRBV6-1 to TRBJ1-3, with 7 bases that match TRBD1. Germline V lookup: CDR1 MNHNS, CDR2 SASEGT. The CDR3 length is 16 residues. The V gene end was trimmed by 4 bases and the J gene end by 2 bases; junction bases not matched to a gene: 8. Here the CDR3 reads CASSGGQELTGNTIYF. CDR3 DNA sequence: TGTGCCAGCAGTGGCGGACAGGAACTTACTGGAAACACCATATATTTT.

The chain links TRBV5-4 to TRBJ2-7, with D perhaps matching TRBD1 (6 bases). CDR1 and CDR2 from the germline V gene are SGHNT and YYREEE (reference sequence). The germline V and J ends were trimmed by 4 bases and 6 bases, with 20 bases remaining between them. The CDR3 sequence is 15 residues long. CDR3 in amino acids: CASSPADGGKGEQYF. The DNA of the CDR3 is TGTGCCAGCAGCCCGGCTGATGGGGGCAAGGGCGAGCAGTACTTC.

The chain has TRBV7-2 and TRBJ2-1, with 13 bases fitting TRBD2. The CDR3 length is 15 residues. V lost 5 bases and J lost 7; bases outside the gene matches: 5. Germline lookup yields CDR1 SGHTA and CDR2 FQGNSA. The CDR3 DNA follows: TGTGCCAGCAGCGCAGGACTAGCGGGAGTAAATGAGCAGTTCTTC. This codes for CASSAGLAGVNEQFF.

The rearrangement joins TRBV11-2 to TRBJ1-1; D is perhaps TRBD1 (5 bases). The V end lost 0 bases, the J end lost 0 bases, and 8 bases lay between the germline ends. This CDR3 region has 15 residues. Germline CDR1 SGHAT, CDR2 FQNNGV. CDR3 loop: CASSLEGTMNTEAFF. CDR3 nucleotide sequence: TGTGCCAGCAGCTTAGAAGGGACTATGAACACTGAAGCTTTCTTT.

The V call is TRBV14, the J call TRBJ2-7; 11 nucleotides agree with TRBD2. V shed 3 bases, J shed 8 bases, and the junction held 3 bases outside the gene matches. This CDR3 has 13 residues. Germline values: CDR1 SGHDN, CDR2 FVKESK. CDR3 region: CASSQGLAVKQYV. As DNA, the CDR3 is TGTGCCAGCAGCCAGGGACTAGCGGTAAAGCAGTACGTC.

The rearrangement joins TRBV12-5 to TRBJ1-1; the D gene is possibly TRBD1 (5 bases). CDR3 length: 14 residues. Germline CDR1 reads LGHNT; CDR2 reads FRNRAP. The V end was cut by 3 bases, the J end by 1 base, with 9 bases between. The CDR3 sequence is CASGFDSRNTEAFF. CDR3 coding DNA: TGTGCTAGTGGTTTCGACAGTAGGAACACTGAAGCTTTCTTT. The whole variable domain, remainder taken from reference TRBV12-5 and TRBJ1-1, is DARVTQTPRHKVTEMGQEVTMRCQPILGHNTVFWYRQTMMQGLELLAYFRNRAPLDDSGMPKDRFSAEMPDATLATLKIQPSEPRDSAVYFCASGFDSRNTEAFFGQGTRLTVV.